The rows below give T cell receptor beta chains drawn from one sample of a study of a mutant IDH1 vaccine in newly diagnosed glioma. These receptors are not linked to any known antigen. Assay: immunoSEQ multiplex PCR; the TCRdb copy retains only in-frame clones and omits some. The data show roughly 38,000 clones, over 75% seen once. Sequenced here: PBMCs, sampled from a glioma patient whose treatment included an IDH1 peptide vaccine. Receptors were obtained from a man aged 40-49 years with glioma. The CDR3 runs from the conserved cysteine through the conserved F or W. D genes are given only for firm matches. Only part of the rows carry a size: once, few, many, or a class if the clone is expanded.

J,D,V,size,CDR3,DNA
TRBJ2-2,.,TRBV7-9,.,CASSRQIQAGELFF,TGTGCCAGCAGCCGACAAATTCAGGCCGGGGAGCTGTTTTTT
TRBJ1-2,TRBD1,TRBV7-2,.,CASSPDGTGAYGYTF,TGTGCCAGCAGCCCGGACGGGACAGGGGCCTATGGCTACACCTTC
TRBJ1-3,.,TRBV28,.,CASSSPAGSSGNTIYF,TGTGCCAGCAGTTCCCCTGCGGGTTCCTCTGGAAACACCATATATTTT
TRBJ2-7,.,TRBV5-1,.,CASSFGHPISYEQYF,TGCGCCAGCAGCTTCGGACACCCAATCTCCTACGAGCAGTACTTC
TRBJ1-5,TRBD1,TRBV25-1,.,CASSPRTGGRDQPQHF,TGTGCCAGCAGTCCACGGACAGGGGGGCGGGATCAGCCCCAGCATTTT
TRBJ2-1,.,TRBV28,.,CASTLGGNYNEQFF,TGTGCCAGCACCCTCGGAGGGAACTACAATGAGCAGTTCTTC
TRBJ1-3,.,TRBV27,.,CATAGAGNTIYF,TGTGCCACCGCAGGGGCTGGAAACACCATATATTTT
TRBJ2-7,TRBD2,TRBV7-2,.,CASSLALGGRVASYEQYF,TGTGCCAGCAGCTTAGCGCTAGGCGGGAGGGTTGCCTCCTACGAGCAGTACTTC
TRBJ2-7,TRBD2,TRBV9,.,CASSASSGFSYEQYF,TGTGCCAGCAGCGCCTCTAGCGGGTTCTCCTACGAGCAGTACTTC
TRBJ2-7,.,TRBV7-2,.,CASSSYQAYEQYF,TGTGCCAGCAGCTCATACCAGGCCTACGAGCAGTACTTC
TRBJ1-1,.,TRBV30,.,CAWSEGVQNTEAFF,TGTGCCTGGAGCGAGGGGGTTCAGAACACTGAAGCTTTCTTT
TRBJ2-7,TRBD1,TRBV14,.,CASSPGTGGYEQYF,TGTGCCAGCAGCCCCGGGACAGGGGGCTACGAGCAGTACTTC
TRBJ2-3,TRBD2,TRBV11-3,.,CASSLGPGGGDTQYF,TGTGCCAGCAGCTTAGGACCGGGAGGAGGCGATACGCAGTATTTT
TRBJ2-7,TRBD2,TRBV7-2,.,CASSLGTSGVTLSYEQYF,TGTGCCAGCAGCTTAGGGACTAGCGGGGTAACACTCTCCTACGAGCAGTACTTC
TRBJ1-1,TRBD1,TRBV19,few,CASSITGGGTEAFF,TGTGCCAGTAGTATTACAGGGGGAGGCACTGAAGCTTTCTTT
TRBJ1-1,.,TRBV11-2,.,CASSYTAGNTEAFF,TGTGCCAGCAGCTACACGGCGGGGAACACTGAAGCTTTCTTT
TRBJ2-2,.,TRBV19,.,CASSQQGNGELFF,TGTGCCAGTAGCCAACAGGGAAACGGGGAGCTGTTTTTT
TRBJ2-1,TRBD1,TRBV6-1,.,CASSEWGQNNEQFF,TGTGCCAGCAGTGAATGGGGACAGAACAATGAGCAGTTCTTC
TRBJ2-2,TRBD2,TRBV13,.,CASSWVAGGNTGELFF,TGTGCCAGCAGCTGGGTAGCGGGGGGGAACACCGGGGAGCTGTTTTTT
TRBJ1-4,TRBD1,TRBV5-1,.,CASSNIGTGVNEKLFF,TGCGCCAGCAGCAATATCGGGACAGGAGTTAATGAAAAACTGTTTTTT
TRBJ2-2,.,TRBV7-2,once,CASSLAGLNTGELFF,TGTGCCAGCAGCTTAGCGGGATTAAATACCGGGGAGCTGTTTTTT
TRBJ1-1,.,TRBV4-1,.,CASSQDRVSPHTEAFF,TGCGCCAGCAGCCAAGACAGGGTAAGCCCCCACACTGAAGCTTTCTTT
TRBJ1-1,.,TRBV5-1,.,CASSSVIAGSSTEAFF,TGCGCCAGCAGCTCCGTCATAGCAGGGAGCAGCACTGAAGCTTTCTTT
TRBJ1-1,.,TRBV18,.,CASSPATEAFF,TGTGCCAGCTCACCAGCCACTGAAGCTTTCTTT
TRBJ2-7,.,TRBV10-3,.,CAIRDISYEQYF,TGTGCCATTCGGGACATTTCCTACGAGCAGTACTTC
TRBJ2-5,.,TRBV7-3,.,CASSLHGGMETQYF,TGTGCCAGCAGCTTACATGGCGGTATGGAGACCCAGTACTTC
TRBJ1-1,TRBD1,TRBV30,.,CACDRDGKAFF,TGTGCCTGTGACAGGGATGGGAAAGCTTTCTTT
TRBJ1-3,TRBD1,TRBV11-2,.,CASSSLQGSLNTIYF,TGTGCCAGCAGCTCCCTACAGGGGTCATTAAACACCATATATTTT
TRBJ1-2,.,TRBV6-5,.,CASGRQANYGYTF,TGTGCCAGTGGAAGACAGGCTAACTATGGCTACACCTTC